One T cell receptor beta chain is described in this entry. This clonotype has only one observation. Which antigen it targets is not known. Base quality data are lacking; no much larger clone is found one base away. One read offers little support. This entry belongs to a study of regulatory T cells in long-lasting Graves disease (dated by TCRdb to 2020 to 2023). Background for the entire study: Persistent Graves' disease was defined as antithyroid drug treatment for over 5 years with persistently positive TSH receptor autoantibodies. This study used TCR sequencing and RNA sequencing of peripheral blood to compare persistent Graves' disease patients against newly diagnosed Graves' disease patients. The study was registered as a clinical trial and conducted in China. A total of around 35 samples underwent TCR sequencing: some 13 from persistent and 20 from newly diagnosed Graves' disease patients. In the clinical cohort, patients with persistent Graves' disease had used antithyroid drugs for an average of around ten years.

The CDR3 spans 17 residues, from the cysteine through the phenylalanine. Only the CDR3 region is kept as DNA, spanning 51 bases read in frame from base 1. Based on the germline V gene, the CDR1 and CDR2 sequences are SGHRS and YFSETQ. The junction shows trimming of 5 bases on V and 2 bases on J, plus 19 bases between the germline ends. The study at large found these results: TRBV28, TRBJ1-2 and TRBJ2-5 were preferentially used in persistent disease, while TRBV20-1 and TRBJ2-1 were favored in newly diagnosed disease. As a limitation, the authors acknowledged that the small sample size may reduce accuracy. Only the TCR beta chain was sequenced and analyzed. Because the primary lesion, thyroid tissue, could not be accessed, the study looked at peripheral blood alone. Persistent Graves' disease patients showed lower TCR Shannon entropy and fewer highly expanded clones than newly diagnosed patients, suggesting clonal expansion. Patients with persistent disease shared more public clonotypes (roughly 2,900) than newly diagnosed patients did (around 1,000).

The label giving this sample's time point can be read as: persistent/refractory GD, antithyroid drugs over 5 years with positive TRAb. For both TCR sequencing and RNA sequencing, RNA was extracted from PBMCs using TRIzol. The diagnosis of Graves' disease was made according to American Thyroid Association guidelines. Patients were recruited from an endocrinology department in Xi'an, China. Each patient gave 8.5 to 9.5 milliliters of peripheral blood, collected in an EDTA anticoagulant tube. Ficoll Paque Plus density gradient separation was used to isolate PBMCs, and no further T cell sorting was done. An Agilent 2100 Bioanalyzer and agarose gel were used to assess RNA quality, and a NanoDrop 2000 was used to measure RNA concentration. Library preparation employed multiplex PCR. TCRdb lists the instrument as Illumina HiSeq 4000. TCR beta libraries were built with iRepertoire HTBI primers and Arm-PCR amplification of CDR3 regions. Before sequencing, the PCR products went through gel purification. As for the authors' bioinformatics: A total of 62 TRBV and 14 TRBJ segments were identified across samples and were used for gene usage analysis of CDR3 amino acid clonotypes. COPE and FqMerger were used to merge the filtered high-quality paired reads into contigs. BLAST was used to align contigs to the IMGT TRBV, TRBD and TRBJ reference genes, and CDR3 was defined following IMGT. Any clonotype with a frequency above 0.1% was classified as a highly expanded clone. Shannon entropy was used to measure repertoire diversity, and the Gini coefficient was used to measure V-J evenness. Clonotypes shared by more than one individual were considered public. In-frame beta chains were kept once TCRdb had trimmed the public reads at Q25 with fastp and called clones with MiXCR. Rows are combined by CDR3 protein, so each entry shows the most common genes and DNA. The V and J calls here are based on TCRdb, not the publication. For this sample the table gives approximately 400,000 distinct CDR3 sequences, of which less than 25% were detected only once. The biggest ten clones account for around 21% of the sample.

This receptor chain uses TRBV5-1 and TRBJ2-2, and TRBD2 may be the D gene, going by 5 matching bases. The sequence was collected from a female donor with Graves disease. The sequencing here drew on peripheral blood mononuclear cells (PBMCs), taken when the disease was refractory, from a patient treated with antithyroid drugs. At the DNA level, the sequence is TGCGCCAGCAGACTCCGGACGGAGGAATTAAACACCGGGGAGCTGTTTTTT. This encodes CASRLRTEELNTGELFF.